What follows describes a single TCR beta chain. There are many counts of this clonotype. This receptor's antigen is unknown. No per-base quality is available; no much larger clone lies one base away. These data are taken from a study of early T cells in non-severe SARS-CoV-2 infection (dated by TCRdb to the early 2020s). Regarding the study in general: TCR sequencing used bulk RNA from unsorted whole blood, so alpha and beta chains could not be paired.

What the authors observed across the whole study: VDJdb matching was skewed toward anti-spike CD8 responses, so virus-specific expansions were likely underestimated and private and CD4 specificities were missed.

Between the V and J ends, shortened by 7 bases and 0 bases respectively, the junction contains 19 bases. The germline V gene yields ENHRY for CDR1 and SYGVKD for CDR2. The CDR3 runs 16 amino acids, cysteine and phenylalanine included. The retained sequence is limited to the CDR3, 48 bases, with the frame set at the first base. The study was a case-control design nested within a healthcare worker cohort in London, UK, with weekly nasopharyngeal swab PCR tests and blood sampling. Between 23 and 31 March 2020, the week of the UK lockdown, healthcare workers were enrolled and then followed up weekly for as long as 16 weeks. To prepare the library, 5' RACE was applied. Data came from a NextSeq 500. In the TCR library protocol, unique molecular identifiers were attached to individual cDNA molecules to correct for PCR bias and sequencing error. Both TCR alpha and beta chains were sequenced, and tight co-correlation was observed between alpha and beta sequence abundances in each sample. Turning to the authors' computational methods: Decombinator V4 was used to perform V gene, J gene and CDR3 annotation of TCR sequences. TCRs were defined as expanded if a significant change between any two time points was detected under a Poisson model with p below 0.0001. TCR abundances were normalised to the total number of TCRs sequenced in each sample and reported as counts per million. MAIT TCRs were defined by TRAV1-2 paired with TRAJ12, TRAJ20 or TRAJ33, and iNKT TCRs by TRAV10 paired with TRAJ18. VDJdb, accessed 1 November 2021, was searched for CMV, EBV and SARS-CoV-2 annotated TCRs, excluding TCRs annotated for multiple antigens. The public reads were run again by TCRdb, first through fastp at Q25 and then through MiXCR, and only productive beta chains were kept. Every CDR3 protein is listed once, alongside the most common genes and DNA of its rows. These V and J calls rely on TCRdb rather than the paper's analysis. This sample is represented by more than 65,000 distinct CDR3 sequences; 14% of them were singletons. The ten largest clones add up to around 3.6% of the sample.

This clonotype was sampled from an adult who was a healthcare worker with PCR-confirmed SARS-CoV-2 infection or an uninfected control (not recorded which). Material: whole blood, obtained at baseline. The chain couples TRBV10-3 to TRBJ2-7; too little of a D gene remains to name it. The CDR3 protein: CAITPTDTYRSYEQYF. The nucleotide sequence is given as TGTGCCATCACTCCAACCGACACCTACCGCTCCTACGAGCAGTACTTC.